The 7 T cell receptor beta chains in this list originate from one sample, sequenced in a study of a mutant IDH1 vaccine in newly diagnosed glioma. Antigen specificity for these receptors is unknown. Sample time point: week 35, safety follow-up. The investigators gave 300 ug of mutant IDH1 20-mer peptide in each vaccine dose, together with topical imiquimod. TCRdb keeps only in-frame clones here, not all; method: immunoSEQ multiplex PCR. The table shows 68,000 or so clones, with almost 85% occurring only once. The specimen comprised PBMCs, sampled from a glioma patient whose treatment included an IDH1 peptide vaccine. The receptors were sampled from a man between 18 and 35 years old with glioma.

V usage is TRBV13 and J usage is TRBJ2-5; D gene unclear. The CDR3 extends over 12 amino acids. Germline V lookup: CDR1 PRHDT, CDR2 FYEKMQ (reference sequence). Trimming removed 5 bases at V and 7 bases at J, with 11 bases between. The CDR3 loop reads CASSQIPRTQYF. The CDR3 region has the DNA TGTGCCAGCAGCCAGATACCTCGGACCCAGTACTTC.

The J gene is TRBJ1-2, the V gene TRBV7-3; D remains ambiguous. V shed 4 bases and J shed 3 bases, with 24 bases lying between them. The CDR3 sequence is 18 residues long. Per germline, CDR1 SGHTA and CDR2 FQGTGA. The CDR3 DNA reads TGTGCCAGCAGCTCTCAACCGCTTACTCCAAACAAGGACTATGGCTACACCTTC. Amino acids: CASSSQPLTPNKDYGYTF.

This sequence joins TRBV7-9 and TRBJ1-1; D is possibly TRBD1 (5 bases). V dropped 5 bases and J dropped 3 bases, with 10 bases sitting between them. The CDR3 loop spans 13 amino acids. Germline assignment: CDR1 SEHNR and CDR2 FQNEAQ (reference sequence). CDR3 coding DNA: TGTGCCAGCAGCGAAGGGGTGTACACTGAAGCTTTCTTT. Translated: CASSEGVYTEAFF.

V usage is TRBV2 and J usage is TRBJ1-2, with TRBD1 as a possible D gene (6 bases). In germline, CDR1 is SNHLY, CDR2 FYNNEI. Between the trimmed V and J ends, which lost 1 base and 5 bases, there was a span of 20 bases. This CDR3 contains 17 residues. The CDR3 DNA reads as TGTGCCAGCAGTGAAGGGGGTTATTTACAGGGAACATATGGCTACACCTTC. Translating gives CASSEGGYLQGTYGYTF. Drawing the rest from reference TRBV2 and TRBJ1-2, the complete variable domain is EPEVTQTPSHQVTQMGQEVILRCVPISNHLYFYWYRQILGQKVEFLVSFYNNEISEKSEIFDDQFSVERPDGSNFTLKIRSTKLEDSAMYFCASSEGGYLQGTYGYTFGSGTRLTVV.

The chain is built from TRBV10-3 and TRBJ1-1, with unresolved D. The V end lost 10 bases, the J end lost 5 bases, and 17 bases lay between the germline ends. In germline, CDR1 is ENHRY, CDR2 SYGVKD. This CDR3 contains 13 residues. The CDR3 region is CATGGRLETEAFF. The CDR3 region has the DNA TGTGCCACCGGTGGAAGGCTGGAGACTGAAGCTTTCTTT.

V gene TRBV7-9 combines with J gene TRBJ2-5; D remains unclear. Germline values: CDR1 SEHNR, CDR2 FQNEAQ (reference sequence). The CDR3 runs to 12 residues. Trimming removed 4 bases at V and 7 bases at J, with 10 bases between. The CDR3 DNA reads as TGTGCCAGCAGCTCCCTAGACCGGACCCAGTACTTC. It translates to CASSSLDRTQYF.

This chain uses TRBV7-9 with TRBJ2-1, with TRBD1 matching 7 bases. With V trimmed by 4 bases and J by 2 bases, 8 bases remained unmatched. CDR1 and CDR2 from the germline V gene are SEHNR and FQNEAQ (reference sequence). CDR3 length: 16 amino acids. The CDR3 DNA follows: TGTGCCAGCAGCTCGGACAGGATTGGCGCCTACAATGAGCAGTTCTTC. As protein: CASSSDRIGAYNEQFF.